This record covers a single T cell receptor (beta chain). The data were obtained in a study of blood T cell repertoires in COVID-19. Study as a whole: The cDNA or gDNA used as material had been derived from T cells, B-cell-depleted T cells, or PBMCs.

Trimming stripped 7 bases from V and 5 bases from J, with 20 bases between. Germline CDR1 reads MNHEY; CDR2 reads SMNVEV (reference sequence). CDR3 size: 15 residues. Authors' processing steps: Scientists estimated how many nucleated cells there were by amplifying reference gene primers. Profiled with immunoSEQ multiplex PCR; TCRdb holds only in-frame clones, not every one. That table gives V, J and clone size, and the DNA gave D and trimming. The table includes 59,000 or so clones, around 80% detected once. This receptor was obtained from a man aged 55-75 years with acute or convalescent COVID-19. Material for sequencing was peripheral blood. The rearrangement uses TRBV27 and TRBJ1-1, with no clear D. The chain's CDR3 is CASTRRSTSETEAFF. The CDR3 DNA sequence: TGTGCCAGCACCCGGAGGTCGACATCGGAAACTGAAGCTTTCTTT.